This T cell receptor beta chain derives from a study of tumor T cells in aggressive B-cell lymphoma. Notes on this clone: The same CDR3 can be traced to other DNA sequences in this sample.

Sequencing was performed with immunoSEQ multiplex PCR; in TCRdb, only in-frame clones are kept and a portion is missing. In the table there are 2,500 to 3,500 clones, 75% to 90% of which are singletons. The source of this sequence is an adult with diffuse large B cell lymphoma. Material for sequencing was tumor tissue.

The CDR3 nucleotides read TGTGCCATCGCAGGTTCCTACGAGCAGTACTTC. This codes for CAIAGSYEQYF. The rearrangement uses TRBV10-3 and TRBJ2-7; D gene ambiguous. Trimming removed 8 bases at V and 1 base at J, with 6 bases between. The CDR3 is 11 amino acids. Germline-derived CDR1 and CDR2 are ENHRY and SYGVKD.